Listed here are 28 T cell receptor beta chains from one sample, sequenced in a study of Ad26.COV2.S vaccination and SARS-CoV-2 variants. The protocol was immunoSEQ multiplex PCR, while the TCRdb copy is restricted to in-frame clones and leaves out a portion. The profile shows approximately 360,000 clones, about 83% of them singletons. Treatment meaning: approximately 18 received Ad26.COV2.S at low or high dose, single or two shots; 5 received placebo; per-sample allocation not given. After the first vaccine or placebo injection, samples were drawn on day 63. The sequencing used peripheral blood, collected in a trial of Ad26.COV2.S vaccine versus placebo. The receptor set was obtained from a person between 18 and 59 years old who received the Ad26.COV2.S COVID-19 vaccine or a placebo.

As concerns this clone: Other nucleotide sequences from this sample produce the same CDR3. The CDR3 here is CASSLGENTEAFF. The CDR3 nucleotides read TGTGCCAGCAGCCTTGGAGAGAACACTGAAGCTTTCTTT. The chain is built from TRBV7-9 and TRBJ1-1, with D unclear. The CDR3 extends over 13 amino acids. The ends were cut back, 5 bases at V and 1 base at J, with 8 bases in the middle. In germline, CDR1 is SEHNR, CDR2 FQNEAQ (reference sequence).

Notes on this clone: The identical CDR3 is also encoded by other nucleotide sequences in the sample. This chain connects TRBV5-6 to TRBJ2-1, with D possibly being TRBD1 or TRBD2 (5 bases each). Trimming shortened V by 0 bases and J by 0 bases, and 7 bases separated the two germline ends. Germline V gene lookup returns CDR1 SGHDT and CDR2 YYEEEE. The CDR3 has 15 amino acids. The CDR3 nucleotides are TGTGCCAGCAGCTTGGGTGGGGGCTCCTACAATGAGCAGTTCTTC. This translates into CASSLGGGSYNEQFF.

CDR3 nucleotide sequence: TGTGCCACCAGTGATTTCGGTGGCTACACCTTC. Protein product: CATSDFGGYTF. The V call is TRBV24-1, the J call TRBJ1-2; D not certain. The CDR3 has 11 amino acids. CDR1 is KGHDR, CDR2 SFDVKD, per germline. Trimming shortened V by 1 base and J by 7 bases, and 3 bases separated the two germline ends.

This clone was seen once. Distinct nucleotide sequences in the sample also encode this CDR3. The rearrangement links TRBV6-5 to TRBJ1-2; D remains ambiguous. The germline V gene encodes CDR1 MNHEY and CDR2 SVGAGI. V gave up 5 bases and J gave up 0 bases, with 4 bases separating them. CDR3 size: 12 residues. CDR3 DNA sequence: TGTGCCAGCAGTCCCTCTAACTATGGCTACACCTTC. Residues: CASSPSNYGYTF.

The CDR3 is CASSDRTVDYGYTF. CDR3 nucleotides: TGTGCCAGCAGTGACCGGACGGTAGACTATGGCTACACCTTC. The chain recombines TRBV6-1 with TRBJ1-2, with D uncertain. Germline values: CDR1 MNHNS, CDR2 SASEGT. The CDR3 has 14 amino acids. Deletions cut 3 bases from V and 3 bases from J, with 11 bases between.

The CDR3 reads CASSHSPRSGSYNEQFF. The CDR3, as DNA: TGCGCCAGCAGCCATTCCCCTCGGAGTGGCTCCTACAATGAGCAGTTCTTC. The V call is TRBV4-1, the J call TRBJ2-1; no definite D call. The CDR3 has 17 amino acids. The V and J ends lost 3 bases and 0 bases respectively, with 15 bases between them. Germline V lookup: CDR1 MGHRA, CDR2 YSYEKL.

J is TRBJ2-7 and V is TRBV4-1; TRBD1 might be the D (5 bases). The germline V and J ends were trimmed by 2 bases and 4 bases, with 12 bases remaining between them. Germline V gene sequence: CDR1 MGHRA, CDR2 YSYEKL. CDR3 length: 14 residues. This chain's CDR3 is CASSQPFGHYEQYF. The CDR3 nucleotides read TGCGCCAGCAGCCAACCCTTTGGACATTACGAGCAGTACTTC.

The genes are TRBV11-2 and TRBJ2-7; 11 bases agree with TRBD2. This CDR3 is built from 15 residues. Germline-derived CDR1 and CDR2 are SGHAT and FQNNGV. After removal of 5 bases from V and 6 bases from J, the junction contained 9 bases not matched to a gene. The CDR3 spells CASSAAGTSGTEQYF. The CDR3 region has the DNA TGTGCCAGCAGCGCCGCCGGGACTAGCGGCACCGAGCAGTACTTC.

The V call is TRBV5-1, the J call TRBJ2-3; perhaps TRBD2 as D (5 bases). Between the trimmed V and J ends, which lost 4 bases and 0 bases, there was a span of 9 bases. This CDR3 has 14 amino acids. Germline V gene lookup returns CDR1 SGHRS and CDR2 YFSETQ. The CDR3 sequence is CASSPGISTDTQYF. The CDR3 DNA reads as TGCGCCAGCAGCCCGGGGATTAGCACAGATACGCAGTATTTT.

The CDR3 here is CSAGTEAFF. As DNA, the CDR3 is TGCAGTGCTGGCACTGAAGCTTTCTTT. The V call is TRBV20-1, the J call TRBJ1-1; D is unclear. The V gene lost 5 bases and the J gene lost 4 bases, with 2 bases spanning the gap. From germline, CDR1 is DFQATT and CDR2 SNEGSKA (reference sequence). There are 9 residues in the CDR3.

The chain carries TRBV11-2 and TRBJ1-4; D uncertain. V lost 3 bases, J lost 1 base, and 9 bases lay in between. From germline, CDR1 is SGHAT and CDR2 FQNNGV. CDR3 size: 15 residues. The CDR3 DNA is TGTGCCAGCAGCTTGCAGGCGATAACTAATGAAAAACTGTTTTTT. Translation: CASSLQAITNEKLFF.

The chain links TRBV30 to TRBJ2-1; TRBD2 might be the D (5 bases). The V and J ends lost 6 bases and 6 bases respectively, with 15 bases between them. CDR1 is GTSNPN, CDR2 SVGIG, per germline (reference sequence). The CDR3 spans 13 residues. CDR3 bases: TGTGCCTGCCCCCACGGCCGGGGCAATGAGCAGTTCTTC. This gives the protein CACPHGRGNEQFF.

The chain employs TRBV5-4 and TRBJ1-2; D is ambiguous. The CDR3 covers 12 residues. Germline V gene data show CDR1 as SGHNT and CDR2 as YYREEE (reference sequence). V lost 2 bases and J lost 3, with 5 bases in between. CDR3 sequence: CASSFGDYGYTF. DNA of the CDR3: TGTGCCAGCAGCTTCGGAGACTATGGCTACACCTTC.

CDR3 nucleotide sequence: TGCGCCAGCAGCTTAGAGGGGAGAACCTACGAGCAGTACTTC. Translated: CASSLEGRTYEQYF. The genes are TRBV5-1 and TRBJ2-7; D tentatively reads TRBD1 or TRBD2 (5 bases each). The CDR3 extends over 14 amino acids. Germline V lookup: CDR1 SGHRS, CDR2 YFSETQ. Trimming pared 2 bases from V and 2 bases from J, leaving 11 bases between.

This clone was detected only a few times. V usage is TRBV11-2 and J usage is TRBJ1-2; D is perhaps TRBD1 (5 bases). The CDR3 contains 13 residues. CDR1 is SGHAT, CDR2 FQNNGV, per germline. V gave up 6 bases and J gave up 8 bases, with 16 bases separating them. The CDR3 here is CASRAAAGGGYTF. The DNA for the CDR3 is TGTGCCAGCAGGGCCGCAGCCGGGGGAGGCTACACCTTC. The complete variable domain, with remaining parts taken from reference TRBV11-2 and TRBJ1-2, reads EAGVAQSPRYKIIEKRQSVAFWCNPISGHATLYWYQQILGQGPKLLIQFQNNGVVDDSQLPKDRFSAERLKGVDSTLKIQPAKLEDSAVYLCASRAAAGGGYTFGSGTRLTVV.

V gene TRBV5-1 combines with J gene TRBJ1-3; possible D gene TRBD1, 5 bases. This CDR3 region has 14 residues. Germline loops: CDR1 SGHRS, CDR2 YFSETQ. V was cut by 5 bases and J by 4 bases, with 13 bases left in between. Here the CDR3 DNA reads TGCGCCAGCAGGCCGGTTGGGGGAGGAAACACCATATATTTT. Its translation is CASRPVGGGNTIYF.

The V gene is TRBV27, the J gene TRBJ1-2, with D possibly matching TRBD1 (6 bases). The CDR3 has 16 residues. V was cut by 7 bases and J by 6 bases, with 24 bases left in between. CDR1 is MNHEY and CDR2 is SMNVEV in the germline V gene (reference sequence). The CDR3 DNA follows: TGTGCCAGCACCGACTACAGCGTGCAGGGGTTGAATGGCTACACCTTC. This codes for CASTDYSVQGLNGYTF.

CDR3 coding DNA: TGTGCCAGCAGCGCCTCCCAGGCAGGGAGGAAGACAGATACGCAGTATTTT. Translated: CASSASQAGRKTDTQYF. This chain uses TRBV11-3 with TRBJ2-3; D is perhaps TRBD2 (6 bases). The V and J ends lost 5 bases and 3 bases respectively, with 21 bases between them. The CDR3 is 17 amino acids. Per the germline V gene, CDR1 is SGHNT and CDR2 is YENEEA.

This clone has only one observation. This chain joins TRBV7-9 and TRBJ2-5; possibly TRBD1 for D (5 bases). Trimming stripped 0 bases from V and 2 bases from J, with 10 bases between. The germline gives CDR1 SEHNR, CDR2 FQNEAQ (reference sequence). The length of the CDR3 is 15 residues. CDR3 nucleotide sequence: TGTGCCAGCAGCTTAGCAGGGGCAGAGCAAGAGACCCAGTACTTC. It is translated as CASSLAGAEQETQYF.

This rearrangement joins TRBV11-1 to TRBJ1-1; D call uncertain. CDR3 length: 12 amino acids. Germline CDR1 reads SGHAT; CDR2 reads FQDESV (reference sequence). Trimming took 2 bases from V and 6 from J, leaving 7 bases between them. The CDR3 reads CASSLFSAEAFF. For the CDR3, the DNA is TGTGCCAGCAGCTTATTCTCGGCTGAAGCTTTCTTT.

This clone was seen a single time. The J gene is TRBJ1-1, the V gene TRBV11-2; D is possibly TRBD1 (6 bases). The CDR3 extends over 13 amino acids. Germline-derived CDR1 and CDR2 are SGHAT and FQNNGV. The V end was cut by 2 bases, the J end by 4 bases, with 8 bases between. This chain's CDR3 is CASSLQGGTEAFF. The CDR3 DNA is TGTGCCAGCAGCTTACAAGGGGGCACTGAAGCTTTCTTT.

The chain carries TRBV7-3 and TRBJ1-1; D unclear. The CDR3 extends over 14 amino acids. Trimming left V 2 bases short and J 1 base short, with 8 bases between. Germline V lookup: CDR1 SGHTA, CDR2 FQGTGA. This CDR3 reads CASSLGRQNTEAFF. Written as DNA, the CDR3 is TGTGCCAGCAGCTTAGGTCGCCAGAACACTGAAGCTTTCTTT.

The chain recombines TRBV3-1 (or the pseudogene TRBV3-2) with TRBJ2-7; no clear D gene. CDR3 size: 13 residues. The germline CDR1 and CDR2 sequences are LGHDT and YNNKEL (reference sequence). Trimming stripped 3 bases from V and 2 bases from J, with 8 bases between. CDR3 sequence: CASSHYQPYEQYF. CDR3 in DNA: TGTGCCAGCAGCCACTACCAGCCCTACGAGCAGTACTTC.

This chain uses TRBV2 with TRBJ1-5; unclear D gene. CDR1 is SNHLY and CDR2 is FYNNEI in the germline V gene. The ends were cut back, 0 bases at V and 9 bases at J, with 9 bases in the middle. The CDR3 runs to 13 residues. CDR3 coding DNA: TGTGCCAGCAGTGAAGCGCGAGAGGGGCCCCAGCATTTT. It yields the protein CASSEAREGPQHF.

In this sample, this clone turned up once. This sequence joins TRBV3-1 (or the pseudogene TRBV3-2) and TRBJ1-4, with D possibly TRBD1 on 5 matching bases. Trimming took off 1 base at V and 10 bases at J, with 16 bases between the two ends. CDR3 size: 15 residues. Per the germline V gene, CDR1 is LGHDT and CDR2 is YNNKEL (reference sequence). As DNA, the CDR3 is TGTGCCAGCAGCCAAGCCTGGGACCCCGGGTTAAAACTGTTTTTT. Residues: CASSQAWDPGLKLFF.

The chain uses TRBV18 and TRBJ2-5; perhaps TRBD2 as D (6 bases). CDR1 is KGHSH and CDR2 is LQKENI in the germline V gene. This CDR3 is built from 14 residues. Trimming stripped 3 bases from V and 4 bases from J, with 12 bases between. CDR3 in amino acids: CASSPLPEGETQYF. DNA of the CDR3: TGTGCCAGCTCACCGTTGCCGGAGGGAGAGACCCAGTACTTC.

V is TRBV9 and J is TRBJ2-2, with D possibly TRBD2 on 7 matching bases. The CDR3 is 18 amino acids. The germline CDR1 and CDR2 sequences are SGDLS and YYNGEE. Deletions cut 1 base from V and 4 bases from J, with 20 bases between. CDR3 in amino acids: CASSVNWDRGASTGELFF. The CDR3 DNA sequence: TGTGCCAGCAGCGTAAATTGGGACCGGGGGGCTAGCACCGGGGAGCTGTTTTTT. The whole variable domain, filled in from reference TRBV9 and TRBJ2-2, reads DSGVTQTPKHLITATGQRVTLRCSPRSGDLSVYWYQQSLDQGLQFLIQYYNGEERAKGNILERFSAQQFPDLHSELNLSSLELGDSALYFCASSVNWDRGASTGELFFGEGSRLTVL.

V usage is TRBV19 and J usage is TRBJ1-2, with a tentative D call TRBD1 (6 bases). There are 13 residues in the CDR3. Trimming pared 8 bases from V and 4 bases from J, leaving 14 bases between. Germline assignment: CDR1 LNHDA and CDR2 SQIVND (reference sequence). CDR3 coding DNA: TGTGCCAGTGGGACATTTAGCGGCTATGGCTACACCTTC. Encoded protein: CASGTFSGYGYTF.